The present T cell receptor (beta chain) was sequenced within a study of post-analysis software for immune sequencing data. Whole-study context: Disease trajectories encompassed relapsing-remitting, secondary progressive and progressive-relapsing multiple sclerosis. Study conclusions and caveats: Strong co-clustering by F measure was evident for samples that had been prepared in the same batch. Five TRBV segments, including TRBV5-6, TRBV5-1 and TRBV20-1, were more frequent in patients than controls. In multiple sclerosis, normalized Chao1 diversity was significantly below that of controls.

Germline CDR1 reads SQVTM; CDR2 reads ANQGSEA. Including both end residues, the CDR3 is 10 amino acids long. The TCR beta cDNA libraries contained unique molecular identifiers. Each sample of about 0.9 to 11 million input T cells yielded 500,000 or so cDNA molecules, so each molecule approximated one T cell. One entry per CDR3 protein results from TCRdb running MiXCR on the PCR reads. The repertoire includes more than 500,000 distinct CDR3 sequences, approximately 34% of them detected once, and approximately 6% sits in the top ten. This clonotype was seen ten or more times. Its target is not known. The DNA is omitted, as the CDR3 cannot be located on it reliably, and the CDR3 follows TCRdb's listing.

The chain recombines TRBV29-1 with TRBJ2-5; TRBD2, the D gene given by the table, was not confirmed from the DNA. This clonotype was sampled from a girl younger than 18 with multiple sclerosis. The specimen was blood. CDR3: CSVGEGAVYF.